Listed below are T cell receptor beta chains from one sample, sequenced in a study of T cell responses to AZD1222 COVID-19 vaccine. TCRdb keeps only in-frame clones here, not all; method: immunoSEQ multiplex PCR. This table holds around 130,000 clones, around 90% found once. Source: peripheral blood, taken on day 0 of MenACWY control vaccination. The receptors come from an adult in good health. Both conserved end residues are part of each CDR3. The D gene is left open where the match is weak. The listing skips clone size in some rows; elsewhere it reads once, few, many or a size class.

13	TRBJ1-1	NA	TRBV2	NA	TGTGCCAGCAGGGACATGGGGGCCCCTGAAGCTTTCTTT	CASRDMGAPEAFF
11	TRBJ1-2	once	TRBV25-1	NA	TGTGCCAGCAGTGAAAGTTGGAGCTACACCTTC	CASSESWSYTF
14	TRBJ1-2	NA	TRBV5-4	TRBD1	TGTGCCAGCAGCTCCGGGGACAGGGCGTATGGCTACACCTTC	CASSSGDRAYGYTF
14	TRBJ2-1	few	TRBV2	NA	TGTGCCAGCAGTGAATTTCGGGGTCTGAATGAGCAGTTCTTC	CASSEFRGLNEQFF
12	TRBJ1-6	NA	TRBV27	NA	TGTGCCAGCAGTTTAAGAAATTCACCCCTCCACTTT	CASSLRNSPLHF
14	TRBJ1-2	NA	TRBV7-9	TRBD1	TGTGCCAGCAGCGGGGACAGCCCACTAAGTGGCTACACCTTC	CASSGDSPLSGYTF
15	TRBJ2-7	once	TRBV27	TRBD2	TGTGCCAGCTCCGGAATCCGGCGGGAGGCCCACGAGCAGTACTTC	CASSGIRREAHEQYF
13	TRBJ2-7	NA	TRBV6-5	TRBD1	TGTGCCACAATGGACAGGGGGACCCACGAGCAGTACTTC	CATMDRGTHEQYF
15	TRBJ2-4	many	TRBV9	TRBD2	TGTGCCAGCAGCGTTAGAGCGGGAGGGAAAAACATTCAGTACTTC	CASSVRAGGKNIQYF
13	TRBJ1-6	NA	TRBV7-3	NA	TGTGCCAGCAGCCGGATAATAAATTCACCCCTCCACTTT	CASSRIINSPLHF
14	TRBJ2-2	NA	TRBV10-1	NA	TGCGCCAGCAGTGAGTCAGGGGTTGGCGGGGAGCTGTTTTTT	CASSESGVGGELFF
15	TRBJ1-1	NA	TRBV6-5	NA	TGTGCCAGCTCGATGGGAGGGAGGGTGAACACTGAAGCTTTCTTT	CASSMGGRVNTEAFF
16	TRBJ1-3	NA	TRBV7-8	TRBD1	TGTGCCAGCAGCTTAGGCAGGGGGCGTTATGGAAACACCATATATTTT	CASSLGRGRYGNTIYF
15	TRBJ1-1	NA	TRBV18	NA	TGTGCCAGCTCACCGGTAATAAGGGTGGGCACTGAAGCTTTCTTT	CASSPVIRVGTEAFF
15	TRBJ1-5	NA	TRBV21-1	NA	TGTGCCAGCAGCACCAGGCGGGACTCAAATCAGCCCCAGCATTTT	CASSTRRDSNQPQHF
13	TRBJ1-1	NA	TRBV3-1/TRBV3-2	NA	TGTGCCAGCAGCCCAGGGCTGAACACTGAAGCTTTCTTT	CASSPGLNTEAFF
14	TRBJ1-6	few	TRBV18	TRBD1	TGTGCCAGCTCACCCTCCAGGGGGACTTCACCCCTCCACTTT	CASSPSRGTSPLHF
16	TRBJ2-7	NA	TRBV7-8	TRBD2	TGTGCCAGCAGCCGAGGCGCTAGCGGAAACGTCTACGAGCAGTACTTC	CASSRGASGNVYEQYF
17	TRBJ2-1	NA	TRBV21-1	NA	TGTGCCAGCAGCAAAGAGGCCCAAGTATTCATTCGCCGGGAGCAGTTCTTC	CASSKEAQVFIRREQFF
16	TRBJ1-5	NA	TRBV11-2	NA	TGTGCCAGCAGCTTAGGGGGCGGGGGTAGCAATCAGCCCCAGCATTTT	CASSLGGGGSNQPQHF
12	TRBJ1-4	NA	TRBV2	TRBD1	TGTGCCAGCAAGACAGGGGGCGAAAAACTGTTTTTT	CASKTGGEKLFF
16	TRBJ2-7	NA	TRBV4-1	TRBD2	TGCGCCAGCAGCCTAACCCCACTAGCGGGAGGGTGGGAGCAGTACTTC	CASSLTPLAGGWEQYF
14	TRBJ2-1	few	TRBV7-3	NA	TGTGCCAGCAGCTTATCAGGTCGTGATAGTGAGCAGTTCTTC	CASSLSGRDSEQFF
11	TRBJ1-2	NA	TRBV19	NA	TGTGCCAGTAGTCAGGGGTATGGCTACACCTTC	CASSQGYGYTF
14	TRBJ2-7	NA	TRBV7-2	NA	TGTGCCAGCAGCTTTAGCGGAGGGAGCTACGAGCAGTACTTC	CASSFSGGSYEQYF
16	TRBJ2-3	NA	TRBV6-1	TRBD2	TGTGCCAGCAGTGAACGTGGCTGGGGGGGAACAGATACGCAGTATTTT	CASSERGWGGTDTQYF
17	TRBJ2-2	once	TRBV7-6	TRBD1	TGTGCCAGCAGCCGAGTAGGGGGGACAGGGTACACCGGGGAGCTGTTTTTT	CASSRVGGTGYTGELFF
11	TRBJ2-7	few	TRBV27	NA	TGTGCCAGCAGCCGCAACTACGAGCAGTACTTC	CASSRNYEQYF
14	TRBJ2-3	NA	TRBV18	NA	TGTGCCAGCTCCTCAGGACTTTACACAGATACGCAGTATTTT	CASSSGLYTDTQYF